This TCR beta chain was profiled in a study of cytomegalovirus exposure and HLA in healthy donors. Germline V gene data show CDR1 as SGHAT and CDR2 as FQNNGV. This CDR3 region has 17 residues. The V gene lost 6 bases and the J gene lost 4 bases, with 24 bases spanning the gap. Assay: immunoSEQ multiplex PCR; the TCRdb copy retains only in-frame clones and omits some. The profile shows about 74,000 clones, around 95% of them singletons. The chain is built from TRBV11-2 and TRBJ1-2, with unresolved D. Sample: PBMCs. The TCR comes from a woman younger than 30 in good health and CMV-seropositive. CDR3 sequence reads: CASRGPIKGEAAYGYTF. The CDR3 DNA reads as TGTGCCAGCAGAGGGCCTATAAAGGGCGAAGCGGCCTATGGCTACACCTTC.